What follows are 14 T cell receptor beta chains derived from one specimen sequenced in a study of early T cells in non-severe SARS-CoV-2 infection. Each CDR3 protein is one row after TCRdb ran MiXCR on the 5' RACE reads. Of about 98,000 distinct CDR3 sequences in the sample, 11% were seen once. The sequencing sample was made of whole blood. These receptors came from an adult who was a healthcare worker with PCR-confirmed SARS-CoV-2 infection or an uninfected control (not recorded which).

CDR3 in DNA: TGCAGCGTCGGGACTAACCCCAATGAGCAGTTCTTC. Translating it yields CSVGTNPNEQFF. The V gene is TRBV29-1, the J gene TRBJ2-1, with 7 bases fitting TRBD2. V lost 6 bases to trimming and J lost 6 bases; unmatched junction nucleotides: 5. The CDR3 spans 12 residues. Looked up from germline, CDR1 is SQVTM and CDR2 is ANQGSEA.

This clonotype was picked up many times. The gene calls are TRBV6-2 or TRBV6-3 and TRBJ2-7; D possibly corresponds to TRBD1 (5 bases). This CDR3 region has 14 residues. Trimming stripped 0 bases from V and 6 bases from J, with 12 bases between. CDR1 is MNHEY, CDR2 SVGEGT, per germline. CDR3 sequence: CASSYSGPTIEQYF. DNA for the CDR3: TGTGCCAGCAGTTACTCGGGGCCAACCATCGAGCAGTACTTC.

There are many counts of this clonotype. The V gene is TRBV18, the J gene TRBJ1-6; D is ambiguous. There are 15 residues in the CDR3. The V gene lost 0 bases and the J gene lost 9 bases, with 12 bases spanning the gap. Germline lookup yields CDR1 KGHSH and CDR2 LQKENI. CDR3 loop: CASSPPPDGRSPLHF. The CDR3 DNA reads TGTGCCAGCTCACCACCCCCTGATGGCCGTTCACCCCTCCACTTT.

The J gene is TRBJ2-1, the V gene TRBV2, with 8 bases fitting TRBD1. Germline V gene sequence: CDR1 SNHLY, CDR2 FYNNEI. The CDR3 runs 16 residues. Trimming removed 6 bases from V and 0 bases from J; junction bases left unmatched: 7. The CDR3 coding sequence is TGTGCCAGCAGGGAGGACAGGGCGTACTCCTACAATGAGCAGTTCTTC. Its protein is CASREDRAYSYNEQFF.

The CDR3 protein is CASSSRQGQSYEQYF. CDR3 nucleotides: TGCGCCAGCAGCTCCCGACAGGGGCAATCCTACGAGCAGTACTTC. The J gene is TRBJ2-7, the V gene TRBV5-1; 8 nucleotides agree with TRBD1. This CDR3 comprises 15 residues. The V gene's germline CDR1 is SGHRS and CDR2 YFSETQ. The ends lost 3 bases at V and 1 base at J; junction bases unmatched: 6.

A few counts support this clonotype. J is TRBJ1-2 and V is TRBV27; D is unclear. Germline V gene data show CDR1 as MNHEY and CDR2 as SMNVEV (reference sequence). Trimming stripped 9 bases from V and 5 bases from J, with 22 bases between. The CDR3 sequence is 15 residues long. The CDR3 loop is CARGWTQRTSYGYTF. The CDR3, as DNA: TGTGCCAGGGGTTGGACGCAGCGTACGAGTTATGGCTACACCTTC.

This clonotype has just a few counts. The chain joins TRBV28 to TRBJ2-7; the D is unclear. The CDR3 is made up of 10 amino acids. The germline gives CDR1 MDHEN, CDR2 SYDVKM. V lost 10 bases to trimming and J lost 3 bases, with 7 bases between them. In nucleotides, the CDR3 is TGTGCCACCAAGAACTACGAGCAGTACTTC. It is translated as CATKNYEQYF.

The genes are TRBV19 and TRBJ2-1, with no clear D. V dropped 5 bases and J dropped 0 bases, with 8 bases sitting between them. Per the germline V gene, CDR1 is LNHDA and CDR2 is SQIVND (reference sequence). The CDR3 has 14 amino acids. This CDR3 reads CASSAESSYNEQFF. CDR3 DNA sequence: TGTGCCAGTAGTGCCGAGAGCTCCTACAATGAGCAGTTCTTC. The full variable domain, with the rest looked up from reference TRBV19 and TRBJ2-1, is DGGITQSPKYLFRKEGQNVTLSCEQNLNHDAMYWYRQDPGQGLRLIYYSQIVNDFQKGDIAEGYSVSREKKESFPLTVTSAQKNPTAFYLCASSAESSYNEQFFGPGTRLTVL.

Written as DNA, the CDR3 is TGTGCCAGCAGTCCCGGCCAGCAGTCCCAGCATTTT. It is translated as CASSPGQQSQHF. V is TRBV28 and J is TRBJ1-5; D is undetermined. The CDR3 spans 12 residues. CDR1 MDHEN and CDR2 SYDVKM come from the germline V gene. Between the trimmed V and J ends, which lost 5 bases and 11 bases, there was a span of 13 bases.

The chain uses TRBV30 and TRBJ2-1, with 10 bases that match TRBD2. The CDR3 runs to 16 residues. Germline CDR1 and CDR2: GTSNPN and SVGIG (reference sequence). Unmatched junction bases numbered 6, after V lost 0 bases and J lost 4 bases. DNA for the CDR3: TGTGCCTGGAGTGTCACAGCGGGGGGGTTTTACAATGAGCAGTTCTTC. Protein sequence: CAWSVTAGGFYNEQFF.

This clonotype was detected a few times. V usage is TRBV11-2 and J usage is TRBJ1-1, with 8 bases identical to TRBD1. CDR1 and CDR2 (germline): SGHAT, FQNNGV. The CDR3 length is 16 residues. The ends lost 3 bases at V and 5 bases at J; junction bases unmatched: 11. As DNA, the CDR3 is TGTGCCAGCAGCTTGCGGCCCAGGGGGCAAGGTACTGAAGCTTTCTTT. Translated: CASSLRPRGQGTEAFF. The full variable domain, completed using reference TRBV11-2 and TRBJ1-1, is EAGVAQSPRYKIIEKRQSVAFWCNPISGHATLYWYQQILGQGPKLLIQFQNNGVVDDSQLPKDRFSAERLKGVDSTLKIQPAKLEDSAVYLCASSLRPRGQGTEAFFGQGTRLTVV.

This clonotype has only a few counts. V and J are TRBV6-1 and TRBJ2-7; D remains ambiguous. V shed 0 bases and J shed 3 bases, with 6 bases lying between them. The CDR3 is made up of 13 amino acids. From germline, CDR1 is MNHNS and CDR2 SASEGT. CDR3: CASSEAPSYEQYF. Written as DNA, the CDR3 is TGTGCCAGCAGTGAAGCTCCCAGCTACGAGCAGTACTTC.

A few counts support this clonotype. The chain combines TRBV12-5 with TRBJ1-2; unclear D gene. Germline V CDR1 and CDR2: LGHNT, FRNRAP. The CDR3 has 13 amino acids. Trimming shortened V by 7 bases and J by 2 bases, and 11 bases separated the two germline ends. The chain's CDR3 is CASVSSVNYGYTF. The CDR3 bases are TGTGCTAGTGTCTCCTCCGTCAACTATGGCTACACCTTC.

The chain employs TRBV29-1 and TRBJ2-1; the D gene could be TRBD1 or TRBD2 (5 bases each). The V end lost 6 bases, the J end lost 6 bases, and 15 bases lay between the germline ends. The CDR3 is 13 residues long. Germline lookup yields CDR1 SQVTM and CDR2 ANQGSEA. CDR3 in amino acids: CSVGVGVGNEQFF. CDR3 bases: TGCAGCGTCGGGGTGGGGGTTGGCAATGAGCAGTTCTTC.